Listed below are T cell receptor beta chains from one sample, sequenced in a study of T cells in Graves' hyperthyroidism and ophthalmopathy. TCRdb re-called the multiplex PCR reads through MiXCR, storing one row per CDR3 protein. The data show about 360,000 distinct CDR3 sequences, about 13% seen once. Sequencing used blood. These receptors all stem from a woman between 18 and 29 years old with Graves' hyperthyroidism. Each CDR3 is given with its conserved first and last residue. The order of the fields is D gene, clone size, V gene, J gene, CDR3 protein, CDR3 DNA. The D gene is left open where the match is weak. Some rows have no size entry. The others give once, few or many, or a class for an expanded clone.

D gene: .; clone size: few; V gene: TRBV3-1; J gene: TRBJ1-3; CDR3 protein: CASSAQAGNTIYF; CDR3 DNA: TGTGCCAGCAGCGCTCAGGCTGGAAACACCATATATTTT
D gene: .; clone size: many; V gene: TRBV10-3; J gene: TRBJ2-7; CDR3 protein: CAISENTLYYEQYF; CDR3 DNA: TGTGCCATCAGTGAGAATACTCTATACTACGAGCAGTACTTC
D gene: .; clone size: many; V gene: TRBV7-4; J gene: TRBJ1-2; CDR3 protein: CASSLIVGGPYGYTF; CDR3 DNA: TGTGCCAGCAGCTTAATCGTTGGGGGTCCCTATGGCTACACCTTC
D gene: .; clone size: many; V gene: TRBV11-2; J gene: TRBJ1-1; CDR3 protein: CASSLVGDTEAFF; CDR3 DNA: TGTGCCAGCAGCTTAGTCGGTGACACTGAAGCTTTCTTT
D gene: .; clone size: few; V gene: TRBV6-1; J gene: TRBJ1-2; CDR3 protein: CASTRDAGHYGYTF; CDR3 DNA: TGTGCCAGCACCCGGGACGCAGGACACTATGGCTACACCTTC
D gene: TRBD1; clone size: .; V gene: TRBV12-3/TRBV12-4; J gene: TRBJ1-4; CDR3 protein: CASGTGGLANEKLFF; CDR3 DNA: TGTGCCAGCGGGACAGGGGGTTTGGCTAATGAAAAACTGTTTTTT
D gene: .; clone size: .; V gene: TRBV19; J gene: TRBJ1-1; CDR3 protein: CASSIDGAYTEAFF; CDR3 DNA: TGTGCCAGTAGTATAGACGGGGCTTACACTGAAGCTTTCTTT
D gene: .; clone size: .; V gene: TRBV5-1; J gene: TRBJ2-2; CDR3 protein: CASSTHSTFSSGELFF; CDR3 DNA: TGCGCCAGCAGCACTCACAGTACCTTTAGCTCCGGGGAGCTGTTTTTT
D gene: TRBD1; clone size: .; V gene: TRBV12-3/TRBV12-4; J gene: TRBJ1-4; CDR3 protein: CAIETGKYNEKLFF; CDR3 DNA: TGTGCCATCGAGACAGGGAAATATAATGAAAAACTGTTTTTT
D gene: TRBD1; clone size: many; V gene: TRBV28; J gene: TRBJ1-3; CDR3 protein: CASSPGTGRGNTIYF; CDR3 DNA: TGTGCCAGCAGTCCAGGGACAGGGAGGGGAAACACCATATATTTT
D gene: .; clone size: many; V gene: TRBV9; J gene: TRBJ1-1; CDR3 protein: CASSVGSTGVTEAFF; CDR3 DNA: TGTGCCAGCAGCGTAGGATCTACAGGAGTAACTGAAGCTTTCTTT
D gene: TRBD2; clone size: many; V gene: TRBV9; J gene: TRBJ2-7; CDR3 protein: CASSVSGTSDTYEQYF; CDR3 DNA: TGTGCCAGCAGCGTTTCCGGGACTAGCGATACCTACGAGCAGTACTTC
D gene: TRBD2; clone size: many; V gene: TRBV20-1; J gene: TRBJ2-5; CDR3 protein: CSARSPAGGAQYF; CDR3 DNA: TGCAGTGCTAGAAGCCCTGCGGGGGGAGCCCAGTACTTC
D gene: .; clone size: .; V gene: TRBV9; J gene: TRBJ2-5; CDR3 protein: CASSTPDGPGETQYF; CDR3 DNA: TGTGCCAGCAGCACCCCGGACGGGCCCGGGGAGACCCAGTACTTC
D gene: .; clone size: many; V gene: TRBV12-3/TRBV12-4; J gene: TRBJ1-1; CDR3 protein: CASSLAGPNTEAFF; CDR3 DNA: TGTGCCAGCAGTTTAGCTGGGCCGAACACTGAAGCTTTCTTT
D gene: .; clone size: many; V gene: TRBV6-2/TRBV6-3; J gene: TRBJ1-5; CDR3 protein: CASTEPNQPQHF; CDR3 DNA: TGTGCCAGCACCGAACCCAATCAGCCCCAGCATTTT
D gene: .; clone size: .; V gene: TRBV7-2; J gene: TRBJ2-1; CDR3 protein: CASSQVRGNNNEQFF; CDR3 DNA: TGTGCCAGCAGCCAGGTCCGGGGGAACAACAATGAGCAGTTCTTC
D gene: .; clone size: .; V gene: TRBV7-8; J gene: TRBJ2-2; CDR3 protein: CASSNREAGELFF; CDR3 DNA: TGTGCCAGCAGCAACAGGGAGGCCGGGGAGCTGTTTTTT
D gene: .; clone size: few; V gene: TRBV7-6; J gene: TRBJ1-1; CDR3 protein: CASSLIGVGVMNTEAFF; CDR3 DNA: TGTGCCAGCAGCTTAATTGGGGTCGGAGTAATGAACACTGAAGCTTTCTTT
D gene: .; clone size: many; V gene: TRBV28; J gene: TRBJ2-6; CDR3 protein: CASTEGGSGANVLTF; CDR3 DNA: TGTGCCAGCACCGAGGGGGGGTCCGGGGCCAACGTCCTGACTTTC
D gene: .; clone size: many; V gene: TRBV12-3/TRBV12-4; J gene: TRBJ1-1; CDR3 protein: CASRVWNMNTEAFF; CDR3 DNA: TGTGCCAGCAGGGTATGGAACATGAACACTGAAGCTTTCTTT
D gene: .; clone size: many; V gene: TRBV5-1; J gene: TRBJ2-3; CDR3 protein: CASSLQEDTQYF; CDR3 DNA: TGCGCCAGCAGCTTGCAAGAAGATACGCAGTATTTT
D gene: .; clone size: many; V gene: TRBV3-1; J gene: TRBJ2-3; CDR3 protein: CASSLPGLGTDTQYF; CDR3 DNA: TGTGCCAGCAGCCTTCCAGGGCTTGGCACAGATACGCAGTATTTT
D gene: .; clone size: many; V gene: TRBV2; J gene: TRBJ1-5; CDR3 protein: CAVSGGNQPQHF; CDR3 DNA: TGTGCCGTATCAGGGGGCAATCAGCCCCAGCATTTT
D gene: .; clone size: many; V gene: TRBV20-1; J gene: TRBJ2-1; CDR3 protein: CSAGGGGTSYNEQFF; CDR3 DNA: TGCAGTGCTGGGGGCGGAGGGACCTCCTACAATGAGCAGTTCTTC
D gene: .; clone size: many; V gene: TRBV6-2/TRBV6-3; J gene: TRBJ1-1; CDR3 protein: CASSPAGPNTEAFF; CDR3 DNA: TGTGCCAGCAGCCCTGCGGGGCCGAACACTGAAGCTTTCTTT
D gene: .; clone size: .; V gene: TRBV14; J gene: TRBJ2-2; CDR3 protein: CASSQDPWEGELFF; CDR3 DNA: TGTGCCAGCAGCCAAGACCCGTGGGAAGGGGAGCTGTTTTTT
D gene: .; clone size: many; V gene: TRBV7-2; J gene: TRBJ1-4; CDR3 protein: CASSSGGASRGEKLFF; CDR3 DNA: TGTGCCAGCAGCTCGGGAGGGGCCTCCAGGGGTGAAAAACTGTTTTTT
D gene: .; clone size: many; V gene: TRBV25-1; J gene: TRBJ2-7; CDR3 protein: CASSAPTRYEQYF; CDR3 DNA: TGTGCCAGCAGTGCTCCGACCCGTTACGAGCAGTACTTC
D gene: .; clone size: .; V gene: TRBV11-3; J gene: TRBJ2-5; CDR3 protein: CASSSGQRSEETQYF; CDR3 DNA: TGTGCCAGCAGCTCCGGGCAGCGATCCGAAGAGACCCAGTACTTC
D gene: TRBD1; clone size: many; V gene: TRBV6-1; J gene: TRBJ1-5; CDR3 protein: CASRIDRGGLSNQPQHF; CDR3 DNA: TGTGCCAGCAGGATCGACAGGGGGGGACTTAGCAATCAGCCCCAGCATTTT
D gene: TRBD1; clone size: many; V gene: TRBV12-3/TRBV12-4; J gene: TRBJ1-1; CDR3 protein: CASSNDRVPAFF; CDR3 DNA: TGTGCCAGCAGTAATGACAGGGTCCCAGCTTTCTTT
D gene: .; clone size: once; V gene: TRBV6-5; J gene: TRBJ1-3; CDR3 protein: CAGSYSATSYGNTIYF; CDR3 DNA: TGTGCCGGCAGTTACTCGGCCACTAGTTATGGAAACACCATATATTTT
D gene: .; clone size: many; V gene: TRBV7-9; J gene: TRBJ2-7; CDR3 protein: CASSTGTHYEQYF; CDR3 DNA: TGTGCCAGCAGCACCGGGACCCACTACGAGCAGTACTTC
D gene: .; clone size: .; V gene: TRBV19; J gene: TRBJ2-7; CDR3 protein: CASSIIGHESQYF; CDR3 DNA: TGTGCCAGTAGTATAATAGGACACGAGTCGCAGTACTTC
D gene: .; clone size: few; V gene: TRBV19; J gene: TRBJ1-5; CDR3 protein: CASNRGTTYSNQPQHF; CDR3 DNA: TGTGCCAGTAATCGGGGGACCACGTATAGCAATCAGCCCCAGCATTTT
D gene: .; clone size: many; V gene: TRBV5-1; J gene: TRBJ2-3; CDR3 protein: CASRQEGGTDTQYF; CDR3 DNA: TGCGCCAGCCGACAGGAGGGAGGCACAGATACGCAGTATTTT
D gene: TRBD2; clone size: many; V gene: TRBV30; J gene: TRBJ2-7; CDR3 protein: CAWSGAGWNYSYEQYF; CDR3 DNA: TGTGCCTGGAGTGGAGCGGGATGGAATTACTCCTACGAGCAGTACTTC
D gene: .; clone size: many; V gene: TRBV5-1; J gene: TRBJ2-7; CDR3 protein: CASSLHQGNYEQYF; CDR3 DNA: TGCGCCAGCAGCTTGCACCAGGGGAACTACGAGCAGTACTTC
D gene: TRBD1; clone size: many; V gene: TRBV12-3/TRBV12-4; J gene: TRBJ2-5; CDR3 protein: CASSRNRGPQETQYF; CDR3 DNA: TGTGCCAGCAGCCGAAACAGGGGCCCTCAAGAGACCCAGTACTTC
D gene: TRBD1; clone size: many; V gene: TRBV5-1; J gene: TRBJ2-7; CDR3 protein: CASSLTGGAEQYF; CDR3 DNA: TGCGCCAGCAGCTTGACAGGGGGCGCCGAGCAGTACTTC